The 13 T cell receptor beta chains given below trace back to one sample, sequenced in a study of CD8 T cells in ankylosing spondylitis. General study results and limits: A TCR beta motif of seven or eight highly homologous variants appeared characteristic of ankylosing spondylitis blood.

TCRdb processed the 5' RACE reads anew with MiXCR; each CDR3 protein has one entry. The profile shows fewer than 400,000 distinct CDR3 sequences, about a fifth of them singletons. These receptors have no identified antigens. Material for sequencing was blood, either unsorted or a sorted T cell fraction (not recorded which). The receptors were sampled from a male donor with ankylosing spondylitis.

The J gene is TRBJ2-3, the V gene TRBV25-1; the match to TRBD2 covers 11 bases. Unmatched junction bases numbered 5, after V lost 3 bases and J lost 3 bases. CDR1 and CDR2 from the germline V gene are MGHDK and SYGVNS. The CDR3 has 16 amino acids. The CDR3 DNA follows: TGTGCCAGCAGTGATGAACTAGCGGGAGTTACAGATACGCAGTATTTT. Translation gives CASSDELAGVTDTQYF.

This clonotype was seen a handful of times. V and J are TRBV5-6 and TRBJ1-2; D is uncertain. The V end was cut by 4 bases, the J end by 7 bases, with 17 bases between. The CDR3 length is 14 residues. Germline CDR1 is SGHDT and CDR2 is YYEEEE. The CDR3 DNA reads as TGTGCCAGCAGCCCAGGTCTTGAGGTGGTTGGCTACACCTTC. It translates to CASSPGLEVVGYTF.

The chain links TRBV20-1 to TRBJ2-2; 14 bases agree with TRBD2. In germline, CDR1 is DFQATT, CDR2 SNEGSKA (reference sequence). The CDR3 length is 15 residues. After removal of 4 bases from V and 7 bases from J, the junction contained 5 bases not matched to a gene. In DNA, the CDR3 is TGCAGTGCTACGGGACTAGCGGGAGCGGGCGGGGAGCTGTTTTTT. As protein: CSATGLAGAGGELFF.

In this sample, this clonotype turned up many times. The chain uses TRBV20-1 and TRBJ2-7; 9 nucleotides line up with TRBD1. There are 14 residues in the CDR3. V shed 2 bases, J shed 2 bases, and the junction held 4 bases outside the gene matches. CDR1 is DFQATT and CDR2 is SNEGSKA in the germline V gene (reference sequence). The CDR3 reads CSARSGQGAYEQYF. DNA for the CDR3: TGCAGTGCTAGATCGGGACAGGGAGCCTACGAGCAGTACTTC.

This chain connects TRBV6-1 to TRBJ2-4, with TRBD2 identical over 7 bases. In germline, CDR1 is MNHNS, CDR2 SASEGT. V shed 6 bases and J 5 bases; nucleotides not matched to a gene: 4. There are 13 residues in the CDR3. CDR3 region: CASRREAQNIQYF. The DNA of the CDR3 is TGTGCCAGCAGACGGGAGGCCCAAAACATTCAGTACTTC.

CDR3 protein: CASTGGTRSYEQYF. The CDR3 DNA reads as TGTGCCAGCACAGGCGGGACTAGATCCTACGAGCAGTACTTC. The V and J genes are TRBV3-1 and TRBJ2-7; 8 positions agree with TRBD2. The CDR3 sequence is 14 residues long. The germline CDR1 and CDR2 sequences are LGHDT and YNNKEL (reference sequence). The V and J ends lost 7 bases and 1 base, in that order; junction bases with no gene match: 6.

The chain joins TRBV9 to TRBJ2-7; D remains unclear. Deletions cut 3 bases from V and 3 bases from J, with 13 bases between. CDR3 length: 14 residues. From germline, CDR1 is SGDLS and CDR2 YYNGEE. CDR3 residues: CASSAPPWDYEQYF. CDR3 sequence (DNA): TGTGCCAGCAGCGCTCCGCCCTGGGACTACGAGCAGTACTTC.

In its sample, this clonotype was seen a few times. This chain links TRBV4-2 with TRBJ1-4; D unresolved. From germline, CDR1 is LGHNA and CDR2 YNFKEQ. The length of the CDR3 is 15 residues. The V gene lost 5 bases and the J gene lost 1 base, with 11 bases spanning the gap. CDR3 nucleotide sequence: TGTGCCAGCAGCAGGGAAACGGGAACTAATGAAAAACTGTTTTTT. Its protein product is CASSRETGTNEKLFF.

This clonotype has only a few counts. This rearrangement joins TRBV5-1 to TRBJ2-3; D remains unclear. CDR3 length equals 14 residues. The V end was cut by 0 bases, the J end by 4 bases, with 9 bases between. The germline CDR1 and CDR2 sequences are SGHRS and YFSETQ. Here the CDR3 reads CASSLAPPADTQYF. DNA of the CDR3: TGCGCCAGCAGCTTGGCCCCTCCCGCAGATACGCAGTATTTT.

The genes are TRBV3-1 and TRBJ1-3, with D possibly being TRBD1 (5 bases). CDR1 and CDR2 (germline): LGHDT, YNNKEL (reference sequence). V lost 4 bases, J lost 0 bases, and 10 bases lay in between. The CDR3 is 15 amino acids. The CDR3 loop reads CASSLGTGSGNTIYF. The CDR3, as DNA: TGTGCCAGCAGCCTGGGGACGGGCTCTGGAAACACCATATATTTT.

Only a few counts were recorded for this clonotype. The rearrangement joins TRBV3-1 to TRBJ2-2; D remains ambiguous. The V and J ends lost 0 bases and 0 bases respectively, with 8 bases between them. CDR1 and CDR2 (germline): LGHDT, YNNKEL (reference sequence). This CDR3 is built from 16 residues. The CDR3, as DNA: TGTGCCAGCAGCCAAGACGCCCGGGCGAACACCGGGGAGCTGTTTTTT. Encoded protein: CASSQDARANTGELFF.

The chain recombines TRBV2 with TRBJ2-1, with TRBD1 matching over 10 bases. From germline, CDR1 is SNHLY and CDR2 FYNNEI. This CDR3 has 17 amino acids. With V trimmed by 5 bases and J by 4 bases, 11 bases remained unmatched. CDR3 loop: CASSFDRGLGQYNEQFF. Written as DNA, the CDR3 is TGTGCCAGCAGTTTTGACAGGGGGCTTGGTCAATACAATGAGCAGTTCTTC.

The rearrangement uses TRBV12-3 or TRBV12-4 and TRBJ2-5; possible D gene TRBD1, 6 bases. V was trimmed by 7 bases and J by 5 bases, leaving 17 bases between them. The CDR3 length is 14 residues. The CDR3 spells CASTMNSRGETQYF. Written as DNA, the CDR3 is TGTGCCAGCACCATGAACTCTAGGGGGGAGACCCAGTACTTC.